This entry lists 24 T cell receptor beta chains sequenced from one sample in a study of T cell responses to AZD1222 COVID-19 vaccine. The assay was immunoSEQ multiplex PCR, and TCRdb's table has in-frame clones only and misses some. Of 150,000 to 200,000 clones in the sample, 85% to 95% were seen once. This material consisted of peripheral blood, taken on day 0 of AZD1222 vaccination. These TCRs come from an adult in good health.

The chain has TRBV5-1 and TRBJ2-1; TRBD2 aligns across 8 bases. This CDR3 is built from 16 residues. Germline V CDR1 and CDR2: SGHRS, YFSETQ. V shed 4 bases and J 0 bases; nucleotides not matched to a gene: 6. CDR3 loop: CASSLQRGSSYNEQFF. CDR3 DNA sequence: TGCGCCAGCAGCCTGCAGCGGGGGAGCTCCTACAATGAGCAGTTCTTC. Variable domain in full (rest from reference TRBV5-1 and TRBJ2-1): KAGVTQTPRYLIKTRGQQVTLSCSPISGHRSVSWYQQTPGQGLQFLFEYFSETQRNKGNFPGRFSGRQFSNSRSEMNVSTLELGDSALYLCASSLQRGSSYNEQFFGPGTRLTVL.

The chain links TRBV5-1 to TRBJ1-1; TRBD1 is a possible D gene (5 bases). V was clipped by 2 bases and J by 5 bases, with 10 bases between them. This CDR3 has 13 residues. From germline, CDR1 is SGHRS and CDR2 YFSETQ. This CDR3 reads CASSFNGGTEAFF. The CDR3 DNA reads TGCGCCAGCAGCTTCAACGGGGGGACTGAAGCTTTCTTT.

V and J are TRBV5-1 and TRBJ1-4; D call uncertain. The germline gives CDR1 SGHRS, CDR2 YFSETQ. CDR3 length: 14 amino acids. The ends were cut back, 4 bases at V and 0 bases at J, with 7 bases in the middle. CDR3 nucleotides: TGCGCCAGCAGCATCGATGCAACTAATGAAAAACTGTTTTTT. Protein: CASSIDATNEKLFF.

The rearrangement uses TRBV10-3 and TRBJ1-1, with 7 positions matching TRBD1. In germline, CDR1 is ENHRY, CDR2 SYGVKD. Trimming removed 5 bases from V and 3 bases from J; junction bases left unmatched: 15. This CDR3 has 17 residues. The CDR3: CAISPHRGPGGDTEAFF. Here the CDR3 DNA reads TGTGCCATCAGTCCCCACAGGGGCCCGGGGGGTGACACTGAAGCTTTCTTT.

The chain uses TRBV5-1 and TRBJ2-1; 8 nucleotides match TRBD1. The CDR3 is 15 residues long. With V trimmed by 4 bases and J by 4 bases, 7 bases remained unmatched. Germline loops: CDR1 SGHRS, CDR2 YFSETQ. CDR3 DNA: TGCGCCAGCAGCAGAACAGGGGGGACGTACAATGAGCAGTTCTTC. Its protein product is CASSRTGGTYNEQFF. The full variable domain, its missing parts supplied by reference TRBV5-1 and TRBJ2-1, is KAGVTQTPRYLIKTRGQQVTLSCSPISGHRSVSWYQQTPGQGLQFLFEYFSETQRNKGNFPGRFSGRQFSNSRSEMNVSTLELGDSALYLCASSRTGGTYNEQFFGPGTRLTVL.

The CDR3 coding sequence is TGTGCCACCACAGTGGGACAGACTAACTATGGCTACACCTTC. It codes for CATTVGQTNYGYTF. This chain uses TRBV6-5 with TRBJ1-2, with TRBD1 matching over 7 bases. Germline-derived CDR1 and CDR2 are MNHEY and SVGAGI. The CDR3 runs 14 residues. V lost 10 bases and J lost 0; bases outside the gene matches: 8.

The DNA of the CDR3 is TGTGCCAGTAGTAGCCTATCAGGATCGTATCAGCCCCAGCATTTT. Protein product: CASSSLSGSYQPQHF. The genes are TRBV19 and TRBJ1-5; D gene uncertain. V shed 4 bases and J shed 5 bases, with 15 bases lying between them. Germline values: CDR1 LNHDA, CDR2 SQIVND (reference sequence). The CDR3 loop spans 15 amino acids.

This clone was seen a single time. This rearrangement joins TRBV28 to TRBJ2-1, with D maybe TRBD2 (6 bases). Per germline, CDR1 MDHEN and CDR2 SYDVKM. The CDR3 consists of 16 residues. V shed 5 bases and J shed 1 base, with 15 bases lying between them. DNA for the CDR3: TGTGCCAGCAGTACTTCCGGGACTGCATCCTACAATGAGCAGTTCTTC. Protein product: CASSTSGTASYNEQFF.

The chain links TRBV14 to TRBJ2-5; TRBD1 is a possible D gene (5 bases). The CDR3 consists of 13 residues. In germline, CDR1 is SGHDN, CDR2 FVKESK. V gave up 4 bases and J gave up 1 base, with 7 bases separating them. CDR3 in amino acids: CASSRQIQETQYF. The CDR3 coding sequence is TGTGCCAGCAGCCGACAGATCCAAGAGACCCAGTACTTC.

The chain links TRBV4-2 to TRBJ2-7; the D gene is possibly TRBD2 (5 bases). The germline V gene encodes CDR1 LGHNA and CDR2 YNFKEQ. This CDR3 is built from 15 residues. V lost 0 bases and J 3 bases, leaving 12 bases between the germline ends. The CDR3 loop is CASSQDLDSIYEQYF. The CDR3 DNA is TGTGCCAGCAGCCAAGATCTGGACTCAATCTACGAGCAGTACTTC.

V and J are TRBV5-1 and TRBJ1-6; 7 positions match TRBD1. The V gene end was trimmed by 5 bases and the J gene end by 10 bases; junction bases not matched to a gene: 9. Germline CDR1 and CDR2: SGHRS and YFSETQ. This CDR3 spans 14 amino acids. The CDR3 reads CASRPTGIGSPLHF. The CDR3 coding sequence is TGCGCCAGCAGACCGACAGGGATCGGCTCACCCCTCCACTTT. Complete variable domain (other parts from reference TRBV5-1 and TRBJ1-6): KAGVTQTPRYLIKTRGQQVTLSCSPISGHRSVSWYQQTPGQGLQFLFEYFSETQRNKGNFPGRFSGRQFSNSRSEMNVSTLELGDSALYLCASRPTGIGSPLHFGNGTRLTVT.

The rearrangement links TRBV6-5 to TRBJ1-5, with TRBD1 matching 7 bases. CDR1 is MNHEY, CDR2 SVGAGI, per germline. The CDR3 extends over 12 amino acids. DNA of the CDR3: TGTACCACACAGGGGTTCAATCAGCCCCAGCATTTT. Its translation: CTTQGFNQPQHF.

The chain is built from TRBV18 and TRBJ2-7; possible D gene TRBD1, 6 bases. Per germline, CDR1 KGHSH and CDR2 LQKENI. V was clipped by 3 bases and J by 5 bases, with 11 bases between them. This CDR3 has 13 residues. The CDR3 is CASSPSYRDEQYF. The CDR3 DNA reads as TGTGCCAGCTCACCCAGTTACAGGGACGAGCAGTACTTC.

This chain links TRBV6-2 or TRBV6-3 with TRBJ2-7; TRBD1 is a possible D gene (5 bases). The germline V and J ends were trimmed by 5 bases and 6 bases, with 14 bases remaining between them. This CDR3 is 13 amino acids long. CDR1 is MNHEY and CDR2 is SVGEGT in the germline V gene. The CDR3 reads CASSLLQEAEQYF. DNA of the CDR3: TGTGCCAGCAGTCTACTACAGGAAGCCGAGCAGTACTTC.

The chain has TRBV5-6 and TRBJ1-4; perhaps TRBD1 as D (6 bases). Trimming cost V 4 bases and J 0 bases, with 19 bases left between them. The CDR3 runs 18 residues. Germline CDR1 is SGHDT and CDR2 is YYEEEE. CDR3 amino acids: CASSGMDSRGSTNEKLFF. DNA of the CDR3: TGTGCCAGCAGCGGGATGGACAGTAGAGGGTCAACTAATGAAAAACTGTTTTTT.

The chain couples TRBV2 to TRBJ1-2; D is possibly TRBD1 (5 bases). The germline CDR1 and CDR2 sequences are SNHLY and FYNNEI. This CDR3 spans 12 amino acids. The V end lost 11 bases, the J end lost 6 bases, and 16 bases lay between the germline ends. The CDR3 sequence is CAASGVPDGYTF. CDR3 sequence (DNA): TGTGCCGCGTCGGGGGTGCCAGATGGCTACACCTTC.

This chain links TRBV5-4 with TRBJ1-2; 7 nucleotides align to TRBD1. CDR1 is SGHNT, CDR2 YYREEE, per germline (reference sequence). This CDR3 region has 15 residues. The V segment lost 0 bases and the J segment 10 bases; nucleotides outside the gene matches: 12. The CDR3 bases are TGTGCCAGCAGCTTGGATACCCCCCTTACAGGGGACTACACCTTC. This sequence encodes CASSLDTPLTGDYTF. Drawing the rest from reference TRBV5-4 and TRBJ1-2, the complete variable domain is ETGVTQSPTHLIKTRGQQVTLRCSSQSGHNTVSWYQQALGQGPQFIFQYYREEENGRGNFPPRFSGLQFPNYSSELNVNALELDDSALYLCASSLDTPLTGDYTFGSGTRLTVV.

This clone appeared once. The V call is TRBV9, the J call TRBJ2-3; D perhaps matches TRBD1 (6 bases). The V end lost 4 bases, the J end lost 1 base, and 10 bases lay between the germline ends. The CDR3 loop spans 14 amino acids. The germline V gene has CDR1 SGDLS and CDR2 YYNGEE. This chain's CDR3 is CASSTRQGTDTQYF. In DNA form, the CDR3 reads TGTGCCAGCAGCACCCGACAGGGCACAGATACGCAGTATTTT.

The chain combines TRBV29-1 with TRBJ1-2, with 7 bases lining up with TRBD1. There are 12 residues in the CDR3. The J segment lost 8 bases and the V segment lost 5 bases, leaving 8 bases of the junction unmatched. CDR1 and CDR2 from the germline V gene are SQVTM and ANQGSEA. The CDR3 coding sequence is TGCAGCGTTTCGACAGGGCGGGTAGGCTACACCTTC. This sequence encodes CSVSTGRVGYTF.

The V gene is TRBV2, the J gene TRBJ1-5, with D tentatively TRBD1 (6 bases). The germline CDR1 and CDR2 sequences are SNHLY and FYNNEI. V was trimmed by 7 bases and J by 5 bases, leaving 27 bases between them. The CDR3 contains 18 residues. CDR3 loop: CASTEKGHMVLGDQPQHF. The CDR3 DNA sequence: TGTGCCAGCACCGAAAAGGGACACATGGTGTTGGGGGATCAGCCCCAGCATTTT. The whole variable domain, remainder taken from reference TRBV2 and TRBJ1-5, is EPEVTQTPSHQVTQMGQEVILRCVPISNHLYFYWYRQILGQKVEFLVSFYNNEISEKSEIFDDQFSVERPDGSNFTLKIRSTKLEDSAMYFCASTEKGHMVLGDQPQHFGDGTRLSIL.

The chain recombines TRBV7-9 with TRBJ2-3; D possibly corresponds to TRBD2 (6 bases). V was shortened by 11 bases and J by 4 bases, with 10 bases between the two germline ends. This CDR3 has 11 residues. CDR1 and CDR2 (germline): SEHNR, FQNEAQ (reference sequence). The CDR3 loop reads CALGGADTQYF. The CDR3 coding sequence is TGTGCCCTGGGAGGCGCAGATACGCAGTATTTT. Filled out from reference TRBV7-9 and TRBJ2-3, the complete variable domain reads DTGVSQNPRHKITKRGQNVTFRCDPISEHNRLYWYRQTLGQGPEFLTYFQNEAQLEKSRLLSDRFSAERPKGSFSTLEIQRTEQGDSAMYLCALGGADTQYFGPGTRLTVL.

The chain is built from TRBV7-9 and TRBJ1-2; TRBD1 aligns across 9 bases. Unmatched junction bases numbered 8, after V lost 7 bases and J lost 5 bases. CDR1 and CDR2 from the germline V gene are SEHNR and FQNEAQ (reference sequence). This CDR3 has 14 residues. In nucleotides, the CDR3 is TGTGCCAGCACCCCTGGGACAGGGCTTTATGGCTACACCTTC. Amino acid sequence: CASTPGTGLYGYTF.

This clone was detected only once. For the CDR3, the DNA is TGCGCCAGCAGCGCCCCGGGACAGGCCTACAATGAGCAGTTCTTC. Protein sequence: CASSAPGQAYNEQFF. The chain joins TRBV5-1 to TRBJ2-1; TRBD1 aligns across 8 bases. Germline V gives CDR1 SGHRS, CDR2 YFSETQ. V trimming: 4 bases; J trimming: 2 bases; junction bases outside the gene matches: 5. This CDR3 contains 15 residues.

This clone appeared a single time. CDR3 residues: CASSLESRTEAFF. CDR3 in DNA: TGTGCCAGCAGCCTCGAAAGTAGAACTGAAGCTTTCTTT. The V gene is TRBV7-3, the J gene TRBJ1-1; D is unresolved. The V gene lost 5 bases and the J gene lost 5 bases, with 12 bases spanning the gap. The length of the CDR3 is 13 residues. CDR1 and CDR2 from the germline V gene are SGHTA and FQGTGA.